This TCR beta chain was identified in a study of T cell responses to AZD1222 COVID-19 vaccine. Findings and caveats of the study: Sampling captured repertoires only after the peak T cell response. White British ancestry dominated among donors, who included more females, and clonal diversity was possibly underestimated. Two AZD1222 doses significantly raised spike-specific TCR breadth and depth over controls.

The assay was immunoSEQ multiplex PCR, and TCRdb's table has in-frame clones only and misses some. The sample has about 120,000 clones; about 82% are singletons. Worth noting for this clone: Its antigen remains unknown.

The ends lost 5 bases at V and 2 bases at J; junction bases unmatched: 8. The germline V gene encodes CDR1 SGHTA and CDR2 FQGNSA. This CDR3 comprises 15 residues. Pooling was applied to second doses at about 4 or about 12 weeks. The clonotype comes from an adult who received the AZD1222 COVID-19 vaccine. The material was peripheral blood, obtained 28 days after the second AZD1222 dose. The chain joins TRBV7-2 to TRBJ2-5; 7 positions match TRBD2. The CDR3 protein is CASSPAGTTQETQYF. The CDR3 DNA reads as TGTGCCAGCAGCCCTGCCGGGACTACACAAGAGACCCAGTACTTC.